Below, 2 T cell receptor beta chains from the same sample are listed, as sequenced in a study of cytomegalovirus exposure and HLA in healthy donors. Use of 60 Vbeta and 13 Jbeta primers characterized the PCR. Sequenced by immunoSEQ multiplex PCR; TCRdb stores in-frame clones only, minus some. This table lists about 160,000 clones. Sequenced sample: PBMCs. These receptors were taken from a woman aged 55-69 years in good health and CMV-seronegative.

The rearrangement uses TRBV7-6 and TRBJ2-5, with a possible D match to TRBD1 (5 bases). The CDR3 sequence is 16 residues long. The V end was cut by 5 bases, the J end by 2 bases, with 18 bases between. The germline V gene has CDR1 SGHVS and CDR2 FNYEAQ. CDR3 nucleotides: TGTGCCAGCAGCCCAGCAGGGATGAGCTTACAAGAGACCCAGTACTTC. This translates into CASSPAGMSLQETQYF.

The chain recombines TRBV7-3 with TRBJ1-1; a weak D match, TRBD1 (6 bases). The germline V gene encodes CDR1 SGHTA and CDR2 FQGTGA. This CDR3 has 15 residues. Trimming removed 4 bases at V and 5 bases at J, with 17 bases between. The CDR3: CASSSKGPQGTEAFF. CDR3 bases: TGTGCCAGCAGCTCAAAGGGACCCCAGGGGACTGAAGCTTTCTTT.